The present T cell receptor (beta chain) was sequenced within a study of blood T cells in healthy people across ages. At least ten counts were recorded for this clonotype. Its antigen is still unknown. The second PCR ran about 6 to 12 cycles with a sample-barcoded 5' primer and J-beta primers. TCRdb re-called the 5' RACE reads through MiXCR, storing one row per CDR3 protein. The profile covers 590,000 or so distinct CDR3 sequences, with 25% to 30% appearing a single time and around a sixth taken by the ten largest. This CDR3 comprises 12 residues. Germline assignment: CDR1 DFQATT and CDR2 SNEGSKA (reference sequence). Study-wide points: Among T cells, TCR beta diversity per million cells dropped roughly linearly as age rose.

V gene TRBV20-1 combines with J gene TRBJ2-3; 7 bases agree with TRBD1. The source is a woman older than 75 in good health. The sequenced sample consisted of blood. In DNA form, the CDR3 reads TGCAGCTGCGGACAGGACGGTGGTACGCAGTATTTT. It specifies CSCGQDGGTQYF.